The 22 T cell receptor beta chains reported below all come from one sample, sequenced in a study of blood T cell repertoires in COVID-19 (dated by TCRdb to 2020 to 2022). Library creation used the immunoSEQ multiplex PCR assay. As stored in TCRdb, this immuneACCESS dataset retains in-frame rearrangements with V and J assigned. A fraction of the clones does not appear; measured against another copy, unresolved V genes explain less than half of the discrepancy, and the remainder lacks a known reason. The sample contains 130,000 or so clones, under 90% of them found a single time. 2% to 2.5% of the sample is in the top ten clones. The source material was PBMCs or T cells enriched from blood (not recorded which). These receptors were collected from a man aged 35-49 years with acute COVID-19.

The CDR3 spells CASSLSGRDEQYF. CDR3 sequence (DNA): TGTGCCAGCAGCTTATCCGGGAGGGACGAGCAGTACTTC. The chain recombines TRBV11-2 with TRBJ2-7, with 8 bases that match TRBD2. Trimming took 2 bases from V and 5 from J; bases not matched to a gene: 2. The germline gives CDR1 SGHAT, CDR2 FQNNGV. The CDR3 totals 13 residues.

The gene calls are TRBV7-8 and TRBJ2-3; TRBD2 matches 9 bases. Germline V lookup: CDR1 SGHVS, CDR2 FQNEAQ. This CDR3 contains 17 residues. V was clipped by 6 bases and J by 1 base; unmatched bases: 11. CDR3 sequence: CASSLKRSGGRTDTQYF. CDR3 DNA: TGTGCCAGCAGTTTAAAGCGTAGCGGGGGCCGCACAGATACGCAGTATTTT. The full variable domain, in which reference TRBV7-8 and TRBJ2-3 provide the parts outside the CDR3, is GAGVSQSPRYKVAKRGQDVALRCDPISGHVSLFWYQQALGQGPEFLTYFQNEAQLDKSGLPSDRFFAERPEGSVSTLKIQRTQQEDSAVYLCASSLKRSGGRTDTQYFGPGTRLTVL.

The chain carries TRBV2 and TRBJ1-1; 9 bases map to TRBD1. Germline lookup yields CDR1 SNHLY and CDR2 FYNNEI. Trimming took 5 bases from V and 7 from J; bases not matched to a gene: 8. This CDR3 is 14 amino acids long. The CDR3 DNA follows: TGTGCCAGCAGTTTACAGGGGGCGGACGATGAAGCTTTCTTT. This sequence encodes CASSLQGADDEAFF.

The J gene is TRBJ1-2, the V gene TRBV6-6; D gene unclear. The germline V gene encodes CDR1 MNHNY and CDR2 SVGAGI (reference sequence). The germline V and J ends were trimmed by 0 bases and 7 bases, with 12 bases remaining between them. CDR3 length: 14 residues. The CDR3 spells CASSYSEGAGGYTF. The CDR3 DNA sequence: TGTGCCAGCAGTTACTCGGAGGGCGCAGGTGGCTACACCTTC.

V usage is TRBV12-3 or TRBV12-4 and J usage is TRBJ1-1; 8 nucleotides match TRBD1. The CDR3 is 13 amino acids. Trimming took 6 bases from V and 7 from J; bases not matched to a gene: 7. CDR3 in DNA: TGTGCCAGCAGCCTACAGGGGGGCCTTGAAGCTTTCTTT. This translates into CASSLQGGLEAFF.

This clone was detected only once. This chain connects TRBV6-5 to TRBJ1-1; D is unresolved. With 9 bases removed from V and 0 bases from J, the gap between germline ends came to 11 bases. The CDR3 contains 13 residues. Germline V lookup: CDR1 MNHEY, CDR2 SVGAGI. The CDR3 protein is CASTQTLNTEAFF. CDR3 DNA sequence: TGTGCCAGTACACAGACCCTGAACACTGAAGCTTTCTTT.

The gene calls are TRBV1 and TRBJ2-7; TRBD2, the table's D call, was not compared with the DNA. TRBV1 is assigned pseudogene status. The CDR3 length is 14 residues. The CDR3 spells CTSSQESGGDEQYF. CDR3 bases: TGCACCAGCAGCCAAGAAAGTGGGGGGGACGAGCAGTACTTC.

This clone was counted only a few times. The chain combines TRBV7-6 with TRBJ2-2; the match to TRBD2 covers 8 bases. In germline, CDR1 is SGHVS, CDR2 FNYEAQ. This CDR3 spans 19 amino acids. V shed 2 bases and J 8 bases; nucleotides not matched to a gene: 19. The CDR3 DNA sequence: TGTGCCAGCAGCTTAACGACCACCGGCGGGAGGACGGTTGCAGGGGAGCTGTTTTTT. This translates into CASSLTTTGGRTVAGELFF.

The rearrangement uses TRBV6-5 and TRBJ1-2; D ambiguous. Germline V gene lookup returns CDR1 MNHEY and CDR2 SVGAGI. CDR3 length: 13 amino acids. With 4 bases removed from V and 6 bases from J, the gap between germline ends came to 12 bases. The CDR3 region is CASSFEGTHGYTF. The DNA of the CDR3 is TGTGCCAGCAGTTTTGAGGGAACCCATGGCTACACCTTC.

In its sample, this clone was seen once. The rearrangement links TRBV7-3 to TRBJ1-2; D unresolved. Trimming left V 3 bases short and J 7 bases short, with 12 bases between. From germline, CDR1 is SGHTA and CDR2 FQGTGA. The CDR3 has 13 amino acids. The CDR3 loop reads CASSLRSSGGYTF. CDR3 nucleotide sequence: TGTGCCAGCAGCTTGCGCTCTTCGGGTGGCTACACCTTC.

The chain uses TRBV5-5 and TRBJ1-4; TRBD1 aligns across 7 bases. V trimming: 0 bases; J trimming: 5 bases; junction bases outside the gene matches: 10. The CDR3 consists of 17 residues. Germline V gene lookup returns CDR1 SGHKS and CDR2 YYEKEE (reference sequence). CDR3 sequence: CASSLGPTGTANEKLFF. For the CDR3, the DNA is TGTGCCAGCAGCTTGGGACCAACCGGGACAGCGAATGAAAAACTGTTTTTT.

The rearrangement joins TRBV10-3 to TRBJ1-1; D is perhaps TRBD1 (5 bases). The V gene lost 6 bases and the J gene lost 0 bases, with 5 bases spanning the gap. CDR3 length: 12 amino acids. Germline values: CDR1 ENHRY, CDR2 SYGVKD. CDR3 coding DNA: TGTGCCATCAGGACAGTGAACACTGAAGCTTTCTTT. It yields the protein CAIRTVNTEAFF.

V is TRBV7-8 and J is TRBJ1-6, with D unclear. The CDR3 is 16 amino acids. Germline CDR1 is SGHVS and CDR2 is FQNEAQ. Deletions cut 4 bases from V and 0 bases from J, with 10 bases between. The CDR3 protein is CASSSSGSSYNSPLHF. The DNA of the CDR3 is TGTGCCAGCAGCTCGTCAGGAAGCTCCTATAATTCACCCCTCCACTTT.

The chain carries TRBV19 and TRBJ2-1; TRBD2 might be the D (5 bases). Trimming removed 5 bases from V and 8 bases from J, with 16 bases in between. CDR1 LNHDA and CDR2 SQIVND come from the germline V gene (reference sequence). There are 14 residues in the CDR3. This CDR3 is CASSADRGRDEQFF. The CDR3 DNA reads TGTGCCAGTAGTGCGGACCGGGGAAGGGATGAGCAGTTCTTC. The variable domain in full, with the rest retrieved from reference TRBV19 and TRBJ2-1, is DGGITQSPKYLFRKEGQNVTLSCEQNLNHDAMYWYRQDPGQGLRLIYYSQIVNDFQKGDIAEGYSVSREKKESFPLTVTSAQKNPTAFYLCASSADRGRDEQFFGPGTRLTVL.

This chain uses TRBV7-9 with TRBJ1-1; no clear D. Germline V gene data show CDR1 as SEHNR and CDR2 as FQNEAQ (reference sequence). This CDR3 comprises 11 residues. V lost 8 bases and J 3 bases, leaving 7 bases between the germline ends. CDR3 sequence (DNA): TGTGCCAGCGACAAGGACACTGAAGCTTTCTTT. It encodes CASDKDTEAFF.

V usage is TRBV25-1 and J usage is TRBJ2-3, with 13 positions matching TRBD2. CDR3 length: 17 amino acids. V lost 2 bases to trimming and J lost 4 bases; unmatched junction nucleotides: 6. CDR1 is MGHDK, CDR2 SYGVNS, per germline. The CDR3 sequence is CASSEGLAGDLADTQYF. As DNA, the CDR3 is TGTGCCAGCAGTGAAGGACTAGCGGGAGATTTGGCAGATACGCAGTATTTT.

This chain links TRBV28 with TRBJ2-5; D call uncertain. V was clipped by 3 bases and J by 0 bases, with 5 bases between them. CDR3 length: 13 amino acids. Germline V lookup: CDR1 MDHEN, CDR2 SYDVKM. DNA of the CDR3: TGTGCCAGCAGTTTCCTGTACCAAGAGACCCAGTACTTC. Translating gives CASSFLYQETQYF.

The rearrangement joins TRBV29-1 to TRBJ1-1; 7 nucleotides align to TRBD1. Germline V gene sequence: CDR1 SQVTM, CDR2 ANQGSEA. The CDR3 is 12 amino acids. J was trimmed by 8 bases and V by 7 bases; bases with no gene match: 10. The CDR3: CSAETGRTEAFF. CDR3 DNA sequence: TGCAGCGCTGAGACAGGGAGAACCGAAGCTTTCTTT.

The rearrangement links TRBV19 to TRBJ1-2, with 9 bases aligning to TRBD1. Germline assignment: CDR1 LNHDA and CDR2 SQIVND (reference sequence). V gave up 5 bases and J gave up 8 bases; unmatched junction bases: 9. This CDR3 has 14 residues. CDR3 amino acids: CASSFRQGVSGYTF. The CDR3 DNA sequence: TGTGCCAGTAGTTTTAGACAGGGGGTAAGCGGCTACACCTTC.

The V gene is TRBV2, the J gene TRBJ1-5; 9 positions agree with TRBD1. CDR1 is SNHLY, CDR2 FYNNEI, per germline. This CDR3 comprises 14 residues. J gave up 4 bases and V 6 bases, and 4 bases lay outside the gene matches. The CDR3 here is CASRDRGGNQPQHF. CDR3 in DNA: TGTGCCAGCAGGGACAGGGGAGGAAATCAGCCCCAGCATTTT.

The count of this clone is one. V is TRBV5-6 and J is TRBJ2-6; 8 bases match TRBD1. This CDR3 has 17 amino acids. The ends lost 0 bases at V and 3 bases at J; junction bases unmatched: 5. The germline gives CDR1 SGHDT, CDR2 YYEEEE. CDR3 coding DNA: TGTGCCAGCAGCTTGGGGCAGGGGGCGAGTGGGGCCAACGTCCTGACTTTC. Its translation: CASSLGQGASGANVLTF. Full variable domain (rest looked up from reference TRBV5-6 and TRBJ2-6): DAGVTQSPTHLIKTRGQQVTLRCSPKSGHDTVSWYQQALGQGPQFIFQYYEEEERQRGNFPDRFSGHQFPNYSSELNVNALLLGDSALYLCASSLGQGASGANVLTFGAGSRLTVL.

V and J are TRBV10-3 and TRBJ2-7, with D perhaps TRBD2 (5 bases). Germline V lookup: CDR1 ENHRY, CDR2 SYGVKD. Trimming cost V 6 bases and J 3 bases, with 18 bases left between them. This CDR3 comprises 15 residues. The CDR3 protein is CAIRSEGDPGYEQYF. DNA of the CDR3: TGTGCCATCAGAAGTGAGGGCGACCCCGGCTACGAGCAGTACTTC.